These T cell receptor beta chains were read from a single sample in a study of shared clonotypes between healthy human individuals. TCRdb's table, derived via immunoSEQ multiplex PCR, lists solely in-frame clones and lacks some. The sample includes 950,000 to 1,100,000 clones, roughly 70% of them seen just once. The sequenced material came from memory CD4+ T cells sorted from blood. These receptors all stem from a man aged 18-30 years in good health. Both conserved end residues are part of each CDR3. D genes are given only for firm matches. Expanded clones are given a class, and other clones once, few, many or no size at all.

TRBV11-3	TRBJ2-5	-	-	TGTGCCAGCAGCCGCGGGACGGACCAAGAGACCCAGTACTTC	CASSRGTDQETQYF
TRBV11-2	TRBJ2-7	-	TRBD2	TGTGCCAGCAGCCTAGCGGGAGGGACGTACGAGCAGTACTTC	CASSLAGGTYEQYF
TRBV6-6	TRBJ1-5	once	-	TGTGCCAGCAGTTATTGTGGCAATCAGCCCCAGCATTTT	CASSYCGNQPQHF
TRBV19	TRBJ2-7	-	TRBD1	TGTGCCAGTAGTTCCACAGGGGCCTACGAGCAGTACTTC	CASSSTGAYEQYF
TRBV28	TRBJ2-4	-	-	TGTGCCAGCAGTCCTACAGGAAACATTCAGTACTTC	CASSPTGNIQYF
TRBV5-1	TRBJ2-3	-	-	TGCGCCAGCAGCCCTGGACTGCTCACAGATACGCAGTATTTT	CASSPGLLTDTQYF
TRBV28	TRBJ2-5	-	-	TGTGCCAGCAGTTCAGACAGGACCCGGGCTGAAGAGACCCAGTACTTC	CASSSDRTRAEETQYF
TRBV5-1	TRBJ2-3	-	-	TGCGCCAGCAGCTTGAATTCTGATACGCAGTATTTT	CASSLNSDTQYF
TRBV18	TRBJ2-1	few	TRBD1	TGTGCCAGCTCACCACCGGGACAGGGTATCAATGAGCAGTTCTTC	CASSPPGQGINEQFF
TRBV6-5	TRBJ1-2	-	-	TGTGCCAGCAGTTACGTTACGGGGGCTGTGAACTATGGCTACACCTTC	CASSYVTGAVNYGYTF
TRBV5-1	TRBJ2-2	-	-	TGCGCCAGCGGCAGGGGAAGGGACACCGGGGAGCTGTTTTTT	CASGRGRDTGELFF
TRBV11-2	TRBJ2-7	few	-	TGTGCCAGCAGCTTTGAATCCAAGATGCAACCACGGTACGAGCAGTACTTC	CASSFESKMQPRYEQYF
TRBV5-1	TRBJ1-1	-	-	TGCGCCAGCAGCTTTGGAACAGGGTTCACTGAAGCTTTCTTT	CASSFGTGFTEAFF
TRBV18	TRBJ1-3	-	-	TGTGCCAGCGCAAGACAGGCCGTGGAAAACACCATATATTTT	CASARQAVENTIYF
TRBV27	TRBJ1-6	-	-	TGTGCCAGCAGTTACGGGAACTCACCCCTCCACTTT	CASSYGNSPLHF
TRBV29-1	TRBJ2-5	-	TRBD1	TGCAGCGTTGTACGGGACAGGGGGCGGACGGAGACCCAGTACTTC	CSVVRDRGRTETQYF
TRBV2	TRBJ2-3	few	-	TGTGCCAGCAGTGGCGGGAAAAGCACAGATACGCAGTATTTT	CASSGGKSTDTQYF
TRBV5-4	TRBJ2-5	-	-	TGTGCCAGCAGCCGAGGGGGGGGCCGGATAGAGACCCAGTACTTC	CASSRGGGRIETQYF
TRBV5-4	TRBJ2-7	-	-	TGTGCCAGCAGCTTGCCGGGACTTAAACTGTACGAGCAGTACTTC	CASSLPGLKLYEQYF
TRBV7-2	TRBJ2-5	-	TRBD2	TGTGCCAGCAGTGGGGGACTATTGGAGACCCAGTACTTC	CASSGGLLETQYF
TRBV5-6	TRBJ2-6	few	TRBD1	TGTGCCAGCAGCGCGAACCGGGACAGGGGTCGGGACGTCCTGACTTTC	CASSANRDRGRDVLTF
TRBV7-2	TRBJ1-3	-	-	TGTGCCAGCAGCCCTCAGGGCCCTACACTCACTGGAAACACCATATATTTT	CASSPQGPTLTGNTIYF
TRBV5-6	TRBJ1-1	-	TRBD1	TGTGCCAGCAGTCCCGGGACAGTGAACACTGAAGCTTTCTTT	CASSPGTVNTEAFF
TRBV5-8	TRBJ2-5	-	-	TGTGCCAGCAGCACTCCCACTCAGGGAAAAGAGACCCAGTACTTC	CASSTPTQGKETQYF
TRBV28	TRBJ2-7	-	-	TGTGCCAGCAGTTTAGAGGTCGGGAACTACGAGCAGTACTTC	CASSLEVGNYEQYF
TRBV6-1	TRBJ1-1	-	-	TGTGCCAGCAGGGTGGTTCTCCCTGAAGCTTTCTTT	CASRVVLPEAFF
TRBV7-2	TRBJ2-5	-	TRBD2	TGTGCCAGCAGTAGAAACCCCCGGACTAGCGGGAGTAGAGAGACCCAGTACTTC	CASSRNPRTSGSRETQYF
TRBV11-2	TRBJ1-2	-	-	TGTGCCAGCAGCTTAGCCGACACCCCCTCAGGCTATGGCTACACCTTC	CASSLADTPSGYGYTF
TRBV6-1	TRBJ1-4	once	TRBD1	TGTGCCAGCAGGGGGACAGGGGAAGTTTCCGAAAAACTGTTTTTT	CASRGTGEVSEKLFF
TRBV7-9	TRBJ2-7	-	TRBD1	TGTGCCAGCAGCTTAGCAGGGACAGCGATTAAGTACTTC	CASSLAGTAIKYF
TRBV2	TRBJ2-7	-	TRBD2	TGTGCCAGCAGTTCGGGGACTAGCGGGACCTACGAGCAGTACTTC	CASSSGTSGTYEQYF
TRBV19	TRBJ2-5	-	-	TGTGCCAGTAGTATTTCCGTCAGAGAGACCCAGTACTTC	CASSISVRETQYF
TRBV18	TRBJ2-2	-	TRBD2	TGTGCCAGCTCACCCACTAGCGGGAGCGGTACCGGGGAGCTGTTTTTT	CASSPTSGSGTGELFF
TRBV5-4	TRBJ2-1	few	-	TGTGCCAGCAGCCAACCCTGGACGGGAAGCTCCTACAATGAGCAGTTCTTC	CASSQPWTGSSYNEQFF
TRBV10-2	TRBJ2-7	-	-	TGCGCCAGCAGCCCTGTCGTAGCCAACGAGCAGTACTTC	CASSPVVANEQYF
TRBV5-4	TRBJ2-3	-	-	TGTGCCAGCAGCCGACCCCAGCAGGCAGATACGCAGTATTTT	CASSRPQQADTQYF
TRBV2	TRBJ2-7	-	-	TGTGCCAGCAGTGATCGGGGTACACGGGGCTCCTACGAGCAGTACTTC	CASSDRGTRGSYEQYF
TRBV27	TRBJ1-2	-	-	TGTGCCAGCAGTTACGGGGGGCGCGGCTATGGCTACACCTTC	CASSYGGRGYGYTF
TRBV19	TRBJ2-4	-	-	TGTGCCAGTAGTAGGGCACCGGGACTCCGAAACATTCAGTACTTC	CASSRAPGLRNIQYF
TRBV5-1	TRBJ1-1	-	-	TGCGCCAGCAGCAGAAGACAAGGTTTTTCTGAAGCTTTCTTT	CASSRRQGFSEAFF
TRBV7-2	TRBJ1-4	-	TRBD1	TGTGCCAGCAAAGAACAGGGGGAACTGTTTTTT	CASKEQGELFF
TRBV6-6	TRBJ2-2	-	TRBD1	TGTGCCAGCAGTCCACGGACAGGGGTCACCGGGGAGCTGTTTTTT	CASSPRTGVTGELFF
TRBV11-3	TRBJ2-1	-	TRBD2	TGTGCCAGCAGCCTAGCGGGAGGGCCCTACAATGAGCAGTTCTTC	CASSLAGGPYNEQFF
TRBV29-1	TRBJ1-1	-	-	TGCAGCGCATTCCCGGACAGAGGCTTGAACACTGAAGCTTTCTTT	CSAFPDRGLNTEAFF
TRBV9	TRBJ1-3	-	-	TGTGCCAGCAGCAAATCTTTACAGGGACGATCTGGAAACACCAAATATTTT	CASSKSLQGRSGNTKYF
TRBV6-6	TRBJ2-5	-	-	TGTGCCAGCAGGTTGGGGGGTGAAGAGACCCAGTACTTC	CASRLGGEETQYF
TRBV30	TRBJ1-2	-	TRBD1	TGTGCCTCCCCAGGGGGCCCTGGCTACACCTTC	CASPGGPGYTF
TRBV7-2	TRBJ2-3	-	-	TGTGCCAGCAGCTTATATAGGGGGGGGGCCCCAGATACGCAGTATTTT	CASSLYRGGAPDTQYF
TRBV30	TRBJ1-5	few	-	TGTGCCTGGAGTGTTGCGGGTCTACAGCCCCAGCATTTT	CAWSVAGLQPQHF
TRBV6-1	TRBJ2-3	few	-	TGTGCCAGCAGTGAACAGGGAGTTCCCACAGATACGCAGTATTTT	CASSEQGVPTDTQYF
TRBV27	TRBJ2-3	few	TRBD2	TGTGCCAGCAAGGTTAGCGGGGGTTCAGATACGCAGTATTTT	CASKVSGGSDTQYF
TRBV19	TRBJ2-7	-	TRBD2	TGTGCCAGTAACGCCGGGGGGTACCCCTACGAGCAGTACTTC	CASNAGGYPYEQYF
TRBV2	TRBJ2-2	-	-	TGTGCCAGCAGTGAACTTGGATTTGGTACCGGGGAGCTGTTTTTT	CASSELGFGTGELFF
TRBV7-2	TRBJ2-2	-	-	TGTGCCAGCAGTCCCCCGGGGGCTATCGGGGAGCTGTTTTTT	CASSPPGAIGELFF
TRBV5-1	TRBJ1-6	-	-	TGTGCCAGCAGCCCTTTGGGACAATTGTATTCACCCCTCCACTTT	CASSPLGQLYSPLHF